Each of the 3 T cell receptor beta chains below was sequenced from the same sample in a study of T cells in Graves' hyperthyroidism and ophthalmopathy. Using RNA transcripts as the source, TCR beta CDR3 regions were amplified. The HTBI primer set was used in a first-round RT-PCR of the TCR CDR3. TCRdb reanalysed the multiplex PCR reads using MiXCR and keeps one entry per CDR3 protein. The data hold approximately 300,000 distinct CDR3 sequences, with about a sixth observed a single time. Sample: blood. The receptors here all came from a woman aged 55-70 years with Graves' ophthalmopathy.

This clonotype was recorded many times. The chain couples TRBV5-1 to TRBJ2-3, with D possibly TRBD2 on 6 matching bases. V was shortened by 0 bases and J by 4 bases, with 15 bases between the two germline ends. Germline V lookup: CDR1 SGHRS, CDR2 YFSETQ. This CDR3 has 16 amino acids. The CDR3, as DNA: TGCGCCAGCAGCTTGGTTGGGGGGAATCGTGCAGATACGCAGTATTTT. Translated, it gives CASSLVGGNRADTQYF.

This clonotype was picked up a small number of times. The CDR3 reads CASGPQGLHGYTF. DNA for the CDR3: TGTGCCAGCGGTCCCCAGGGCTTGCATGGCTACACCTTC. The chain couples TRBV6-1 to TRBJ1-2, with a weak D call TRBD1 (5 bases). The CDR3 has 13 amino acids. Germline CDR1 reads MNHNS; CDR2 reads SASEGT. V lost 8 bases, J lost 6 bases, and 16 bases lay in between.

Ten or more counts support this clonotype. This chain joins TRBV20-1 and TRBJ2-7, with 7 nucleotides matching TRBD2. Germline CDR1 and CDR2: DFQATT and SNEGSKA (reference sequence). V dropped 5 bases and J dropped 0; count of bases not matched to a gene: 7. The CDR3 sequence is 14 residues long. In nucleotides, the CDR3 is TGCAGTGCTTTCAACAGCGGGAACTCCTACGAGCAGTACTTC. Translated: CSAFNSGNSYEQYF.